Each of the 15 T cell receptor beta chains below was sequenced from the same sample in a study of blood T cells in healthy people across ages. PCR was performed a second time for about 6 to 12 cycles using a sample-barcoded 5' primer and a J-beta primer mix. In TCRdb, the 5' RACE reads were re-called with MiXCR into one record per CDR3 protein. The sample has about 1 million distinct CDR3 sequences; more than 35% are singletons. Specimen: blood. All receptors derive from a woman between 55 and 75 years old in good health.

The rearrangement uses TRBV7-9 and TRBJ2-4; the match to TRBD1 covers 9 bases. The J call may be incorrect, as the DNA end agrees better with TRBJ2-5. The CDR3 has 15 amino acids. Per germline, CDR1 SEHNR and CDR2 FQNEAQ (reference sequence). This CDR3 reads CASTPGDRVKETQYF. CDR3 in DNA: TGTGCCAGCACCCCGGGGGACAGGGTGAAAGAGACCCAGTACTTC.

The rearrangement links TRBV9 to TRBJ2-3; 9 positions match TRBD1. J was trimmed by 5 bases and V by 4 bases; bases with no gene match: 2. CDR3 length equals 13 residues. Per germline, CDR1 SGDLS and CDR2 YYNGEE. In DNA, the CDR3 is TGTGCCAGCAGCCCGGGACAGGGAGATACGCAGTATTTT. Protein product: CASSPGQGDTQYF. Together with reference TRBV9 and TRBJ2-3, the CDR3 gives the full variable domain: DSGVTQTPKHLITATGQRVTLRCSPRSGDLSVYWYQQSLDQGLQFLIQYYNGEERAKGNILERFSAQQFPDLHSELNLSSLELGDSALYFCASSPGQGDTQYFGPGTRLTVL.

Written as DNA, the CDR3 is TGTGCCAGCAGTTTTTATGGGACAGGACCATATGGCTACACCTTC. Its translation: CASSFYGTGPYGYTF. The rearrangement uses TRBV12-3 or TRBV12-4 and TRBJ1-2, with 8 nucleotides matching TRBD1. The CDR3 runs to 15 residues. Unmatched junction bases numbered 8, after V lost 3 bases and J lost 5 bases.

The V gene is TRBV20-1, the J gene TRBJ2-2, with D perhaps matching TRBD1 (6 bases). The V gene lost 0 bases and the J gene lost 4 bases, with 15 bases spanning the gap. This CDR3 spans 16 amino acids. Germline V gives CDR1 DFQATT, CDR2 SNEGSKA (reference sequence). The CDR3 region has the DNA TGCAGTGCTAGAGATCTACAGGGTCCCTTCACCGGGGAGCTGTTTTTT. This encodes CSARDLQGPFTGELFF.

In the case of this clonotype: One junction end disagrees with the germline gene, perhaps due to a read error. This rearrangement joins TRBV7-9 to TRBJ2-1; the D is unclear. The CDR3 contains 12 residues. CDR1 SEHNR and CDR2 FQNEAQ come from the germline V gene (reference sequence). The CDR3 is CASSVSNNEQFF. The CDR3 nucleotides read TGTGCCAGCAGCGTCTCCAACAATGAGCAGTTCTTC.

The rearrangement joins TRBV20-1 to TRBJ2-1, with 11 bases matching TRBD2. The CDR3 has 15 residues. V lost 6 bases and J lost 4; bases outside the gene matches: 8. From germline, CDR1 is DFQATT and CDR2 SNEGSKA (reference sequence). The CDR3 coding sequence is TGCAGTGCAACCGGGACTAGCGGCAAGTACAATGAGCAGTTCTTC. Translating it yields CSATGTSGKYNEQFF.

DNA for the CDR3: TGTGCCAGCATAGAACAGGGGGCTGGAGAGACCCAGTACTTC. Translation: CASIEQGAGETQYF. V usage is TRBV6-6 and J usage is TRBJ2-7; TRBD1 matches at 9 bases. The J call may be in error: the DNA end matches TRBJ2-5 better. CDR1 is MNHNY, CDR2 SVGAGI, per germline (reference sequence). CDR3 length: 14 amino acids.

The CDR3 bases are TGTGCCAGCAGCGTAGGTAGCGGGAGGATATCTGGGGAGACCCAGTACTTC. This codes for CASSVGSGRISGETQYF. This chain links TRBV9 with TRBJ2-7; 10 nucleotides match TRBD2. The last part of the DNA fits TRBJ2-5 better; the J call may be wrong. Germline CDR1 reads SGDLS; CDR2 reads YYNGEE. This CDR3 comprises 17 residues.

The genes are TRBV20-1 and TRBJ2-7; the match to TRBD2 covers 9 bases. V trimming: 6 bases; J trimming: 2 bases; junction bases outside the gene matches: 5. The CDR3 has 13 residues. CDR1 is DFQATT, CDR2 SNEGSKA, per germline (reference sequence). The CDR3 sequence is CSARLAETYEQYF. DNA for the CDR3: TGCAGTGCCAGACTAGCGGAGACCTACGAGCAGTACTTC.

A note on this clonotype: A junction boundary mismatches the germline segment, possibly from a read error. The gene calls are TRBV4-3 and TRBJ1-1; D remains unclear. The germline gives CDR1 LGHNA, CDR2 YSLEER. The CDR3 runs to 15 residues. CDR3 nucleotide sequence: TGCGCCAGCAGTCAAGATAGAGTGAGAGGCACTGAAGCTTTCTTT. Amino acid sequence: CASSQDRVRGTEAFF.

V is TRBV5-1 and J is TRBJ2-1, with TRBD2 matching over 7 bases. This CDR3 is built from 15 residues. Germline V gene data show CDR1 as SGHRS and CDR2 as YFSETQ. J was trimmed by 2 bases and V by 6 bases; bases with no gene match: 8. CDR3: CASKGGPGPYNEQFF. In DNA, the CDR3 is TGCGCCAGCAAGGGAGGGCCGGGCCCCTACAATGAGCAGTTCTTC. The entire variable domain, with the rest obtained from reference TRBV5-1 and TRBJ2-1, is as follows: KAGVTQTPRYLIKTRGQQVTLSCSPISGHRSVSWYQQTPGQGLQFLFEYFSETQRNKGNFPGRFSGRQFSNSRSEMNVSTLELGDSALYLCASKGGPGPYNEQFFGPGTRLTVL.

This clonotype appeared once. The chain employs TRBV7-9 and TRBJ1-1; D uncertain. Per the germline V gene, CDR1 is SEHNR and CDR2 is FQNEAQ (reference sequence). The CDR3 has 14 residues. V lost 3 bases and J lost 1, with 9 bases in between. The CDR3 bases are TGTGCCAGCAGCTTCGACGGCTGGAACACTGAAGCTTTCTTT. Translating it yields CASSFDGWNTEAFF.

The V call is TRBV11-2, the J call TRBJ2-5; 8 bases fit TRBD1. Germline assignment: CDR1 SGHAT and CDR2 FQNNGV. The V gene end was trimmed by 3 bases and the J gene end by 1 base; junction bases not matched to a gene: 4. The CDR3 loop spans 15 amino acids. The CDR3 protein is CASSFQGAPQETQYF. The CDR3 DNA reads as TGTGCCAGCAGCTTCCAGGGGGCCCCCCAAGAGACCCAGTACTTC.

The V and J genes are TRBV7-2 and TRBJ1-5; D is undetermined. The germline V gene encodes CDR1 SGHTA and CDR2 FQGNSA. With 3 bases removed from V and 0 bases from J, the gap between germline ends came to 9 bases. CDR3 length equals 15 residues. CDR3 DNA sequence: TGTGCCAGCAGCTTTTACGCAGATAGCAATCAGCCCCAGCATTTT. Its translation: CASSFYADSNQPQHF.

This clonotype occurred many times. The CDR3 here is CASSLIKREPSYNEQFF. CDR3 nucleotide sequence: TGTGCCAGCAGCCTTATTAAGCGGGAGCCAAGCTACAATGAGCAGTTCTTC. The chain carries TRBV7-9 and TRBJ2-1; TRBD2 matches at 8 bases. After removal of 5 bases from V and 3 bases from J, the junction contained 12 bases not matched to a gene. The CDR3 has 17 residues. Per germline, CDR1 SEHNR and CDR2 FQNEAQ (reference sequence).